Given below is one T cell receptor (beta chain) in context. Its antigen is unknown. Repertoires were generated with immunoSEQ multiplex PCR, while TCRdb's copy carries only in-frame clones and drops some. The sample has fewer than 70,000 clones; more than 70% are singletons. This record comes from a study of OX40 agonist ivuxolimab in advanced cancers. Across the study: Prior checkpoint blockade (anti-PD-1, anti-PD-L1 or anti-CTLA-4) was permitted; 40% had it.

General study points: In the expanded peripheral T cells, antigen specificity was never determined. On average, a greater number of expanded clones characterised CD8+ T cells relative to CD4+.

The length of the CDR3 is 15 residues. V lost 2 bases and J lost 8, with 15 bases in between. Looked up from germline, CDR1 is SEHNR and CDR2 is FQNEAQ (reference sequence). The source is an adult with an advanced solid tumor such as melanoma, head and neck, liver or kidney cancer. Sequencing used CD4+ or CD8+ T cells sorted from blood, obtained in a trial of the OX40 agonist ivuxolimab. The chain carries TRBV7-9 and TRBJ1-4; D is unresolved. CDR3 protein: CASSLTARTEEKLFF. CDR3 in DNA: TGTGCCAGCAGCTTAACCGCCCGGACGGAAGAAAAACTGTTTTTT.